The clone carrying this T cell receptor beta chain was detected only a few times. Its antigen is not known. The data stem from a study of response to subunit inactivated influenza vaccine. Findings of the study overall: Seasonal influenza vaccination, on each occasion, was suggested by the authors to recruit few new T cells.

TCRdb ran MiXCR on the RT-PCR reads and lists one entry per CDR3 protein. The data contain roughly 780,000 distinct CDR3 sequences, around a sixth of them singletons. The CDR3 contains 14 residues. Trimming cost V 0 bases and J 6 bases, with 9 bases left between them. CDR1 and CDR2 from the germline V gene are SGHRS and YFSETQ. The receptor's source is a man in his fifties who received an inactivated influenza vaccine. Sample: PBMCs from blood, taken around 5 days after vaccination. The chain employs TRBV5-1 and TRBJ2-2; unclear D gene. CDR3 protein: CASSLDGKPGELFF. The CDR3 DNA follows: TGCGCCAGCAGCTTGGATGGTAAACCCGGGGAGCTGTTTTTT.